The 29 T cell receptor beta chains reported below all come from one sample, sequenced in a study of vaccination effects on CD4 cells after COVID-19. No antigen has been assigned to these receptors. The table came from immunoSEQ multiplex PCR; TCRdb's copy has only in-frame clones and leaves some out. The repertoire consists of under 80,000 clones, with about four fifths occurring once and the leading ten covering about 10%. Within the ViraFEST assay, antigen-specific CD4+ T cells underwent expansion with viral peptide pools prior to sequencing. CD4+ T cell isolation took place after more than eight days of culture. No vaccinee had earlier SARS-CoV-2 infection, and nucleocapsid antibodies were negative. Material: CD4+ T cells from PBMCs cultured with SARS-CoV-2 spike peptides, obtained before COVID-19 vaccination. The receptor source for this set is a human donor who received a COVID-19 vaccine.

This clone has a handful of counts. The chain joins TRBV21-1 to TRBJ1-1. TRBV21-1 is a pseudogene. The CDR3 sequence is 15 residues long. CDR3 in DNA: TGTGCCAGCGGGCCTGGGGACCGGCCGAACACTGAAGCTTTCTTT. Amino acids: CASGPGDRPNTEAFF.

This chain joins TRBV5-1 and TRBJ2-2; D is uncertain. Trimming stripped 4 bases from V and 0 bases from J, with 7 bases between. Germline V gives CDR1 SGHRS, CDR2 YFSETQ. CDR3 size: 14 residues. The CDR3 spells CASSLQTNTGELFF. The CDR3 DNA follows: TGCGCCAGCAGCCTACAAACGAACACCGGGGAGCTGTTTTTT.

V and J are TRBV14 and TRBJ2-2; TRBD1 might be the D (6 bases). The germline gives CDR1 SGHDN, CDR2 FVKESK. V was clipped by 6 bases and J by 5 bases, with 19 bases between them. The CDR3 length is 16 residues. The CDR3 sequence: CASSRNRDTSTGELFF. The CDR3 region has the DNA TGTGCCAGCAGTCGGAACCGGGACACCTCGACCGGGGAGCTGTTTTTT.

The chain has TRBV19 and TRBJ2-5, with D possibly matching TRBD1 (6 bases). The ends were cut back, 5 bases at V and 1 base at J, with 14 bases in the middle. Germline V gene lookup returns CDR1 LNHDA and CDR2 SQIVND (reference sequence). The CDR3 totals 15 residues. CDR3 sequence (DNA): TGTGCCAGTAGTTGGCGTCGACAGGTCCAAGAGACCCAGTACTTC. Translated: CASSWRRQVQETQYF.

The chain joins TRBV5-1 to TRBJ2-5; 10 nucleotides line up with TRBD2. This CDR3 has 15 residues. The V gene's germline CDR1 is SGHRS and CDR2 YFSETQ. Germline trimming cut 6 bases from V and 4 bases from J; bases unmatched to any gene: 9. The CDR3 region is CASKLVAGGRETQYF. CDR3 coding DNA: TGCGCCAGCAAATTGGTAGCGGGGGGAAGAGAGACCCAGTACTTC. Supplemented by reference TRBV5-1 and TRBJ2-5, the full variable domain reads KAGVTQTPRYLIKTRGQQVTLSCSPISGHRSVSWYQQTPGQGLQFLFEYFSETQRNKGNFPGRFSGRQFSNSRSEMNVSTLELGDSALYLCASKLVAGGRETQYFGPGTRLLVL.

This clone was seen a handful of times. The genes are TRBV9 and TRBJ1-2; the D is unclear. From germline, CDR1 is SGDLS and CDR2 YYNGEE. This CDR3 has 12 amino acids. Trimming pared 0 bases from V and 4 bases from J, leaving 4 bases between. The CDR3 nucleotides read TGTGCCAGCAGCGTAGACAGCTATGGCTACACCTTC. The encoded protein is CASSVDSYGYTF.

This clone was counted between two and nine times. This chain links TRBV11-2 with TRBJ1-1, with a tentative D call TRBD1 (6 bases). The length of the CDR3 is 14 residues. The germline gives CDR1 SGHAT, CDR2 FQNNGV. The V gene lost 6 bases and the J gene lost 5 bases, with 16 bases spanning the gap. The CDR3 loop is CASSPTGLRTEAFF. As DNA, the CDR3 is TGTGCCAGCAGTCCAACAGGGCTGAGGACTGAAGCTTTCTTT.

The CDR3 spells CATSRAGSGNTIYF. The CDR3 region has the DNA TGTGCCACCAGCAGAGCAGGGTCTGGAAACACCATATATTTT. This chain uses TRBV15 with TRBJ1-3; perhaps TRBD1 as D (5 bases). This CDR3 has 14 amino acids. Germline CDR1 is LNHNV and CDR2 is YYDKDF (reference sequence). Trimming removed 1 base at V and 1 base at J, with 5 bases between.

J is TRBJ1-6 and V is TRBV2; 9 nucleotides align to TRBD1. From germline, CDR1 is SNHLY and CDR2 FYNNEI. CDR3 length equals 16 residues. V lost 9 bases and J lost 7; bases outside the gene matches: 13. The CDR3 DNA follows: TGTGCCAGACAAACAGGGGGCATTTTTTCCAATTCACCCCTCCACTTT. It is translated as CARQTGGIFSNSPLHF.

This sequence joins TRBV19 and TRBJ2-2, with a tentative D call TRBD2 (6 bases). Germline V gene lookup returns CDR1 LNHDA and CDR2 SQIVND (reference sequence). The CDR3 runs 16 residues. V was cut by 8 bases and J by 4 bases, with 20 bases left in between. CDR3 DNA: TGTGCCAGTTCAACTCGGGCGGGGAAGAGCACCGGGGAGCTGTTTTTT. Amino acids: CASSTRAGKSTGELFF.

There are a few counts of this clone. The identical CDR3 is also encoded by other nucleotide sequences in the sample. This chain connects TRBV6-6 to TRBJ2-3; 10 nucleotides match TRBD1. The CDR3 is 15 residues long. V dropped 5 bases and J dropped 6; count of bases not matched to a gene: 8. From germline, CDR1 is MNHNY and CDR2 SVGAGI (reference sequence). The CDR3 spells CASSNTRTGGDTQYF. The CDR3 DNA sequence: TGTGCCAGCAGTAACACCCGGACAGGGGGGGATACGCAGTATTTT.

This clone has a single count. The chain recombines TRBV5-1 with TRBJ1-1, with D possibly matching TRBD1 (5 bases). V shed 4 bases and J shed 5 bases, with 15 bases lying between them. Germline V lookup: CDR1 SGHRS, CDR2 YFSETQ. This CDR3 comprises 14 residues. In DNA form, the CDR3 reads TGCGCCAGCAGCCGCCTGGGGCAACTGACTGAAGCTTTCTTT. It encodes CASSRLGQLTEAFF.

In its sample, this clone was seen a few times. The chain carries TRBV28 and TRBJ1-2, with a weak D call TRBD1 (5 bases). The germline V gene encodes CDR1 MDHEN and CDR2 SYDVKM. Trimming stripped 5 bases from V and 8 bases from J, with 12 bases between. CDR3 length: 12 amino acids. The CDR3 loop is CASSLTGGGYTF. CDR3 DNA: TGTGCCAGCAGTCTAACTGGGGGAGGCTACACCTTC.

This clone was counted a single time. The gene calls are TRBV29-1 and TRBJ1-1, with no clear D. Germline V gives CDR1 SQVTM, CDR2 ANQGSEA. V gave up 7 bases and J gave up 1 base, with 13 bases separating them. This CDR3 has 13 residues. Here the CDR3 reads CSATTVGNTEAFF. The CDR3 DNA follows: TGCAGCGCTACTACAGTGGGGAACACTGAAGCTTTCTTT.

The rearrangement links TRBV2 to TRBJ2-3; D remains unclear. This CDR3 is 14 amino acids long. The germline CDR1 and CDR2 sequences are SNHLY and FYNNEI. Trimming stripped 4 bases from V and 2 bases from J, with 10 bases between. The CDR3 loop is CASSADGHTDTQYF. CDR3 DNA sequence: TGTGCCAGCAGTGCGGACGGCCACACAGATACGCAGTATTTT.

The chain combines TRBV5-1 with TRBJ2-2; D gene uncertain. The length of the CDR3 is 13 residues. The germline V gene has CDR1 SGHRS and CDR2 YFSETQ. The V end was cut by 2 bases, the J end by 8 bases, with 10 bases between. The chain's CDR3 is CASSFVVGGELFF. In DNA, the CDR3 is TGCGCCAGCAGCTTCGTGGTCGGTGGGGAGCTGTTTTTT.

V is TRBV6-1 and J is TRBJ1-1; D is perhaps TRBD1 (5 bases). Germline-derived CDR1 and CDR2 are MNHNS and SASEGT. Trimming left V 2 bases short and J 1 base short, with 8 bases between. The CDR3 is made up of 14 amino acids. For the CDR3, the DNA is TGTGCCAGCAGTGAAAAGGGGCGGAACACTGAAGCTTTCTTT. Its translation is CASSEKGRNTEAFF.

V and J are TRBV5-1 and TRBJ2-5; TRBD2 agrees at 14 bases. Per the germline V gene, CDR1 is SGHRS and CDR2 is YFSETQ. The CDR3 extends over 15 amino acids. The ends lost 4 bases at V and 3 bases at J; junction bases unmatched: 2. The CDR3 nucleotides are TGCGCCAGCAGCCTGGGACTAGCGGGGGAAGAGACCCAGTACTTC. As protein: CASSLGLAGEETQYF. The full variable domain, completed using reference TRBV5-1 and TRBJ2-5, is KAGVTQTPRYLIKTRGQQVTLSCSPISGHRSVSWYQQTPGQGLQFLFEYFSETQRNKGNFPGRFSGRQFSNSRSEMNVSTLELGDSALYLCASSLGLAGEETQYFGPGTRLLVL.

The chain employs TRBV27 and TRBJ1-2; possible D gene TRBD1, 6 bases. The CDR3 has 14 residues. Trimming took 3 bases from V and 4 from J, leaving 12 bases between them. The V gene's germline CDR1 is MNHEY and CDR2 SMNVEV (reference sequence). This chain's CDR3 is CASSFLRGAYGYTF. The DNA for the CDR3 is TGTGCCAGCAGTTTTCTCAGGGGCGCCTATGGCTACACCTTC.

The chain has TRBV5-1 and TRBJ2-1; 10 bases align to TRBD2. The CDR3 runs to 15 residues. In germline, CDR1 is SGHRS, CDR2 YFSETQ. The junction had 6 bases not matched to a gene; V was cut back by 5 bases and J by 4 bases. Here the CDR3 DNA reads TGCGCCAGCAGGGCCGGGACTAGCGAATACAATGAGCAGTTCTTC. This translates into CASRAGTSEYNEQFF. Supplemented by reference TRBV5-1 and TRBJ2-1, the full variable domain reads KAGVTQTPRYLIKTRGQQVTLSCSPISGHRSVSWYQQTPGQGLQFLFEYFSETQRNKGNFPGRFSGRQFSNSRSEMNVSTLELGDSALYLCASRAGTSEYNEQFFGPGTRLTVL.

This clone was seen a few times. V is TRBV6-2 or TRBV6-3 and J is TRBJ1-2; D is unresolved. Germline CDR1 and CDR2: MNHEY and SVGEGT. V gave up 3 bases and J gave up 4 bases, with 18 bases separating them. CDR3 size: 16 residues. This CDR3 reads CASSYPDPRRGYGYTF. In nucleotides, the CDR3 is TGTGCCAGCAGTTATCCGGACCCTCGTCGTGGCTATGGCTACACCTTC.

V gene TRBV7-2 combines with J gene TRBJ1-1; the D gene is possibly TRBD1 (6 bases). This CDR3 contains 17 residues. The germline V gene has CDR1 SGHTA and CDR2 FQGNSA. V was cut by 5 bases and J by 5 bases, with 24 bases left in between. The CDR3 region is CASSQQPTTGWATEAFF. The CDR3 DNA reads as TGTGCCAGCAGCCAACAACCTACGACAGGCTGGGCAACTGAAGCTTTCTTT. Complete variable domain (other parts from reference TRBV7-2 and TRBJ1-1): GAGVSQSPSNKVTEKGKDVELRCDPISGHTALYWYRQSLGQGLEFLIYFQGNSAPDKSGLPSDRFSAERTGGSVSTLTIQRTQQEDSAVYLCASSQQPTTGWATEAFFGQGTRLTVV.

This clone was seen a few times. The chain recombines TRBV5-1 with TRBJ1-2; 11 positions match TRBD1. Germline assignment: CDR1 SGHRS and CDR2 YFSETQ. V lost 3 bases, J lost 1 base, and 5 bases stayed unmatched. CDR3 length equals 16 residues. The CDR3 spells CASSSTGTGGNYGYTF. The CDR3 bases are TGCGCCAGCAGCTCAACCGGGACAGGGGGTAACTATGGCTACACCTTC.

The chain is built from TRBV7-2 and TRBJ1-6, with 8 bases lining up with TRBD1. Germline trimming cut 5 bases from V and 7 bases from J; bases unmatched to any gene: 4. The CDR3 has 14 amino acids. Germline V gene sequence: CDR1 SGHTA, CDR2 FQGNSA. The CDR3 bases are TGTGCCAGCAGCCCACAGGGGGTAAATTCACCCCTCCACTTT. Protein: CASSPQGVNSPLHF.

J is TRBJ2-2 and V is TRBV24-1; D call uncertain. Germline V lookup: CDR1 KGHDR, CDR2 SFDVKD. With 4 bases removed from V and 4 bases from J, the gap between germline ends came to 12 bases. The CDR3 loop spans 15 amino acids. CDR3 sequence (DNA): TGTGCCACCAGTGACCCGAGACTCTCCACCGGGGAGCTGTTTTTT. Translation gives CATSDPRLSTGELFF.

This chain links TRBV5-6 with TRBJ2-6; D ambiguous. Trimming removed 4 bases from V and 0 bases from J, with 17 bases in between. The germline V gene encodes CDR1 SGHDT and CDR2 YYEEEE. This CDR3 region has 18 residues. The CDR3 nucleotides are TGTGCCAGCAGCCCGGGTCCCAGGTTTGGCTCTGGGGCCAACGTCCTGACTTTC. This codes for CASSPGPRFGSGANVLTF.

CDR3 nucleotide sequence: TGTGCCACCAGTGGACAGTCCGGGCCCCAGCATTTT. It specifies CATSGQSGPQHF. The chain uses TRBV24-1 and TRBJ1-5; tentatively, D is TRBD1 (5 bases). CDR3 size: 12 residues. Germline V gene lookup returns CDR1 KGHDR and CDR2 SFDVKD. Trimming left V 5 bases short and J 9 bases short, with 10 bases between.

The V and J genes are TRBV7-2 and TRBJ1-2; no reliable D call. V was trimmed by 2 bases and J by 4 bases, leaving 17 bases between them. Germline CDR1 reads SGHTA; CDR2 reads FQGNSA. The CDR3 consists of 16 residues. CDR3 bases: TGTGCCAGCAGCTTAACATACCGACTTTCCGGCTATGGCTACACCTTC. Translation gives CASSLTYRLSGYGYTF.

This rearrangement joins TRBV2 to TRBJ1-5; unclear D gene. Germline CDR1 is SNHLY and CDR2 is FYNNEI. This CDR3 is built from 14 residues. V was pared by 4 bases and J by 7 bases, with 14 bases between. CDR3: CASSATLPGQPQHF. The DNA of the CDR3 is TGTGCCAGCAGTGCGACTCTACCGGGACAGCCCCAGCATTTT.